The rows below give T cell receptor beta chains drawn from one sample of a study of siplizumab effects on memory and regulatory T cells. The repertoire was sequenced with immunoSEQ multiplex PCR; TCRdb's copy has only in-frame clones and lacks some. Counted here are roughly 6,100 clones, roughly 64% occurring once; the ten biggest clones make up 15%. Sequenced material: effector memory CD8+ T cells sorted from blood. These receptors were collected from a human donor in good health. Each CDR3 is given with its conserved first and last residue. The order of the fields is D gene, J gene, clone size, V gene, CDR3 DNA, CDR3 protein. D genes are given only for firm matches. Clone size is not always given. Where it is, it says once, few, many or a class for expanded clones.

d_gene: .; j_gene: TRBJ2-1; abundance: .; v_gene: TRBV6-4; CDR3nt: TGTGCCAGCAGTGACCAAACTGCCAATGAGCAGTTCTTC; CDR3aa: CASSDQTANEQFF
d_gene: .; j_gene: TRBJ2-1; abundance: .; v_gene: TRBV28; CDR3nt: TGTGCCAGCAGTTCGGGGGTCTACAATGAGCAGTTCTTC; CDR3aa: CASSSGVYNEQFF
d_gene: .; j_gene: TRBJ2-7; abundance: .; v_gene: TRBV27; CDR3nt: TGTGCCAGCAGTCCCCCCTCGAACGAGCAGTACTTC; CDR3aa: CASSPPSNEQYF
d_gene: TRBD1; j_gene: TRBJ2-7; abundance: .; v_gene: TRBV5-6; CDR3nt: TGTGCCAGCAGCTTGGGTGGACAGGTTTACTACGAGCAGTACTTC; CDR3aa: CASSLGGQVYYEQYF
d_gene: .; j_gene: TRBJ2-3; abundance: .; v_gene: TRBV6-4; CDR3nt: TGTGCCAGCAGTGAGCGAGGGGCCACAGATACGCAGTATTTT; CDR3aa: CASSERGATDTQYF
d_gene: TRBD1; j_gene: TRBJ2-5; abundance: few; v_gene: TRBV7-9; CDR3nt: TGTGCCAGCAGCTTGTCCGGACAGGGGGCGGTCGGGGAGACCCAGTACTTC; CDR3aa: CASSLSGQGAVGETQYF
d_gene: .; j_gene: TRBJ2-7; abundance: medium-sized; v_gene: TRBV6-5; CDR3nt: TGTGCCAGCAGTTACTCGCCGGAGAGCTCCTACGAGCAGTACTTC; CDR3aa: CASSYSPESSYEQYF
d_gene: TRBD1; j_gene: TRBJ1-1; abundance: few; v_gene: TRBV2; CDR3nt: TGTGCCAGCAGCCTGACAGGGGGGTACACTGAAGCTTTCTTT; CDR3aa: CASSLTGGYTEAFF
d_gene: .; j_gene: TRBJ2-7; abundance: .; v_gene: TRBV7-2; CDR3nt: TGTGCCAGCAGCTTAGCGTTGGGGTTGGACTACGAGCAGTACTTC; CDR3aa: CASSLALGLDYEQYF
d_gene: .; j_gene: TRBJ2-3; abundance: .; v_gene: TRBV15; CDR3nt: TGTGCCACCTCTACAGGCCGAGGGCCGACAGATACGCAGTATTTT; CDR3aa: CATSTGRGPTDTQYF
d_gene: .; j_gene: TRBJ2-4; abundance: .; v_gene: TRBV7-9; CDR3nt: TGTGCCAGCAGCGAAGGGGGAGGGGAAAACATTCAGTACTTC; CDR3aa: CASSEGGGENIQYF
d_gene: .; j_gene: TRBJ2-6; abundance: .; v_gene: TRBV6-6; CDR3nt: TGTGCCAGCAGACAGGAAGCCTGGGCTGGGGCCAACGTCCTGACTTTC; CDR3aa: CASRQEAWAGANVLTF
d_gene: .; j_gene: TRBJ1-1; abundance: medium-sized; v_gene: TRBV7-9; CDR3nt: TGTGCCTTAGGCCCCGGTTCCCACGAAGCTTTCTTT; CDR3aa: CALGPGSHEAFF
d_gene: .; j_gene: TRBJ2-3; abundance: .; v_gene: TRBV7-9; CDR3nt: TGTGCCAGCAGCTACGGGACTTCCACAGATACGCAGTATTTT; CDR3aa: CASSYGTSTDTQYF
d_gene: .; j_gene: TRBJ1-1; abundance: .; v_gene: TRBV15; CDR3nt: TGTGCCACCAGCACCAGGGGAGATGGGTACACTGAAGCTTTCTTT; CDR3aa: CATSTRGDGYTEAFF
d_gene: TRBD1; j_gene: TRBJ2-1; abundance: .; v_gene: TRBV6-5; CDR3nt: TGTGCCAGCAGTTACGAGGGACAGTACAATGAGCAGTTCTTC; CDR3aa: CASSYEGQYNEQFF
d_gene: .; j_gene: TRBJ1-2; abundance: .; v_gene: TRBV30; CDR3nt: TGTGCCTGGAGGGGGGACGACTATGGCTACACCTTC; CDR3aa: CAWRGDDYGYTF
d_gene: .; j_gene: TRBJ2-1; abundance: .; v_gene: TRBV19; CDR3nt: TGTGCCAGTAGTTTTCCCGGGGGCACCTACAATGAGCAGTTCTTC; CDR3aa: CASSFPGGTYNEQFF
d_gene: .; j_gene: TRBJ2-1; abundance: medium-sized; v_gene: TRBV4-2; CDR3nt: TGTGCCAGCAGCCAAGATACGGAGCTTTCCGAGCAGTTCTTC; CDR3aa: CASSQDTELSEQFF
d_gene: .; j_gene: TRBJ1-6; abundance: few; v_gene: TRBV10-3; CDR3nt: TGTGCCATCAGTGAGTCCGGGGGAGGACCCTTTCAAAGGTCCCTCCACTTT; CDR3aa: CAISESGGGPFQRSLHF